The table lists the clone carrying this T cell receptor beta chain with a few counts. Its antigen is not known. The data were taken from a study of response to subunit inactivated influenza vaccine. Study-level findings and limits: Few new T cells, the authors suggested, are recruited by each seasonal influenza vaccination.

TCRdb independently ran MiXCR on the RT-PCR reads; one entry per CDR3 protein. The table has approximately 730,000 distinct CDR3 sequences, 14% seen once. Germline loops: CDR1 SGHNT, CDR2 YYREEE (reference sequence). J lost 4 bases, V lost 9 bases, and 12 bases had no gene match. The CDR3 covers 14 residues. This sequence originates from a man in his fifties who received an inactivated influenza vaccine. The source material was PBMCs from blood, sampled 14 to 15 days before vaccination. This sequence joins TRBV5-4 and TRBJ2-7; TRBD2 matches 8 bases. Here the CDR3 DNA reads TGTGCCACTACGGATAGCGGGAACTCTTACGAGCAGTACTTC. Its protein is CATTDSGNSYEQYF.